This TCR beta chain was recorded in a study of regulatory T cells in long-lasting Graves disease. Trimming pared 0 bases from V and 8 bases from J, leaving 22 bases between. The CDR3 runs to 17 residues. Germline V lookup: CDR1 MNHEY, CDR2 SVGEGT. Indicated time point: persistent/refractory GD, antithyroid drugs over 5 years with positive TRAb. RNA extracted from PBMCs served as the sequencing template. Xi'an, China, was home to the endocrinology department that provided patients. There are a few counts of this clonotype. The antigen remains undetermined. General observations from the study: Accuracy may have suffered from the small sample size.

Arm-PCR of CDR3 regions with iRepertoire HTBI primers generated TCR beta libraries. TCRdb recomputed calls from the multiplex PCR reads with MiXCR, one row per CDR3 protein. The sample comprises more than 650,000 distinct CDR3 sequences, about 30% of which are singletons, and under 55% rests with the top ten. The sample was peripheral blood mononuclear cells (PBMCs), taken when the disease was refractory, from a patient treated with antithyroid drugs. This sequence was found in a female donor with Graves disease. V is TRBV6-2 or TRBV6-3 and J is TRBJ1-2, with D possibly being TRBD1 (6 bases). CDR3 in DNA: TGTGCCAGCAGTTACTCGATGGGTCGCCAGGGGCGGGGAGGCTACACCTTC. Translation gives CASSYSMGRQGRGGYTF.